The 29 T cell receptor beta chains reported below all come from one sample, sequenced in a study of blood T cell repertoires in COVID-19 (dated by TCRdb to 2020 to 2021). Libraries were made using the immunoSEQ multiplex PCR assay. TCRdb carries this immuneACCESS record with in-frame sequences only. Its versions omit some clonotypes, under half of them owing to an unresolved V gene in the studies checked, with the rest unexplained. The sample yields some 200,000 clones; roughly 80% were counted once. The biggest ten clones account for roughly 6.6% of the sample. Sequenced input: peripheral blood. The receptor source for this set is a woman between 40 and 50 years old with acute or convalescent COVID-19.

In its sample, this clone was seen a few times. The V gene is TRBV5-1, the J gene TRBJ2-1; D possibly corresponds to TRBD2 (5 bases). Germline lookup yields CDR1 SGHRS and CDR2 YFSETQ. Trimming removed 0 bases at V and 5 bases at J, with 9 bases between. This CDR3 comprises 14 residues. CDR3 nucleotide sequence: TGCGCCAGCAGCTTGGCGGGAAGTGACAATGAGCAGTTCTTC. This codes for CASSLAGSDNEQFF.

This sequence joins TRBV10-3 and TRBJ1-2; TRBD1 is a possible D gene (5 bases). V was clipped by 8 bases and J by 2 bases, with 24 bases between them. The CDR3 sequence is 17 residues long. The V gene's germline CDR1 is ENHRY and CDR2 SYGVKD. The chain's CDR3 is CAIQISPHTGANYGYTF. CDR3 coding DNA: TGTGCCATCCAAATTAGCCCCCATACAGGTGCCAACTATGGCTACACCTTC.

V gene TRBV27 combines with J gene TRBJ1-1; 9 bases match TRBD1. The CDR3 runs to 13 residues. Trimming took 8 bases from V and 0 from J; bases not matched to a gene: 1. Germline V gene lookup returns CDR1 MNHEY and CDR2 SMNVEV (reference sequence). The CDR3 DNA sequence: TGTGCCAGCGGGACAGGGCTGAACACTGAAGCTTTCTTT. This gives the protein CASGTGLNTEAFF.

This clone came up once. The rearrangement uses TRBV5-1 and TRBJ1-2, with 7 bases that match TRBD1. This CDR3 has 15 amino acids. CDR1 and CDR2 (germline): SGHRS, YFSETQ. With V trimmed by 7 bases and J by 6 bases, 15 bases remained unmatched. CDR3 region: CASQKTLTTGNGYTF. The CDR3 nucleotides read TGCGCCAGCCAGAAAACCCTAACGACAGGGAATGGCTACACCTTC.

The chain recombines TRBV7-9 with TRBJ2-3; 7 bases are a match to TRBD1. V shed 3 bases and J 2 bases; nucleotides not matched to a gene: 8. Germline CDR1 SEHNR, CDR2 FQNEAQ (reference sequence). This CDR3 has 16 amino acids. CDR3 region: CASSFPRGFATDTQYF. The CDR3 DNA sequence: TGTGCCAGCAGCTTCCCCAGGGGGTTTGCCACAGATACGCAGTATTTT. Drawing the rest from reference TRBV7-9 and TRBJ2-3, the complete variable domain is DTGVSQNPRHKITKRGQNVTFRCDPISEHNRLYWYRQTLGQGPEFLTYFQNEAQLEKSRLLSDRFSAERPKGSFSTLEIQRTEQGDSAMYLCASSFPRGFATDTQYFGPGTRLTVL.

The chain couples TRBV7-2 to TRBJ2-5, with 7 bases fitting TRBD1. This CDR3 comprises 14 residues. Germline assignment: CDR1 SGHTA and CDR2 FQGNSA. The V and J ends lost 4 bases and 5 bases, in that order; junction bases with no gene match: 7. CDR3 nucleotide sequence: TGTGCCAGCAGCTACGACAGGGTCTCCGAGACCCAGTACTTC. Residues: CASSYDRVSETQYF. The full variable domain, in which reference TRBV7-2 and TRBJ2-5 provide the parts outside the CDR3, is GAGVSQSPSNKVTEKGKDVELRCDPISGHTALYWYRQSLGQGLEFLIYFQGNSAPDKSGLPSDRFSAERTGGSVSTLTIQRTQQEDSAVYLCASSYDRVSETQYFGPGTRLLVL.

This clone appeared a few times. This rearrangement joins TRBV7-2 to TRBJ1-2; TRBD1 might be the D (6 bases). The CDR3 is 14 amino acids. V dropped 5 bases and J dropped 8 bases, with 18 bases sitting between them. CDR1 and CDR2 (germline): SGHTA, FQGNSA. The CDR3 sequence: CASSPEYRVSGYTF. The CDR3 DNA sequence: TGTGCCAGCAGCCCTGAATACAGGGTATCCGGCTACACCTTC.

The genes are TRBV7-9 and TRBJ1-6; TRBD1 is a possible D gene (6 bases). Trimming removed 5 bases at V and 5 bases at J, with 19 bases between. Looked up from germline, CDR1 is SEHNR and CDR2 is FQNEAQ (reference sequence). The CDR3 has 17 residues. The CDR3 protein is CASSAVTGNPNNSPLHF. The CDR3 nucleotides are TGTGCCAGCAGCGCGGTTACAGGGAACCCTAATAATTCACCCCTCCACTTT.

The CDR3 spells CASSHTGTGNYGYTF. The CDR3, as DNA: TGTGCCAGCAGCCATACCGGGACAGGGAACTATGGCTACACCTTC. The V gene is TRBV4-2, the J gene TRBJ1-2, with TRBD1 matching over 9 bases. The V and J ends lost 3 bases and 2 bases, in that order; junction bases with no gene match: 4. The CDR3 length is 15 residues. The germline gives CDR1 LGHNA, CDR2 YNFKEQ.

The chain employs TRBV29-1 and TRBJ2-7; possibly TRBD2 for D (6 bases). The CDR3 runs to 12 residues. The V gene lost 6 bases and the J gene lost 2 bases, with 11 bases spanning the gap. The germline V gene encodes CDR1 SQVTM and CDR2 ANQGSEA. In DNA, the CDR3 is TGCAGCGTCGGGGGAACTACCTACGAGCAGTACTTC. Translated: CSVGGTTYEQYF.

The sample holds a few counts of this clone. The rearrangement links TRBV5-1 to TRBJ1-6, with no clear D. CDR3 length equals 16 residues. Germline V gene lookup returns CDR1 SGHRS and CDR2 YFSETQ. V was pared by 0 bases and J by 7 bases, with 14 bases between. Written as DNA, the CDR3 is TGCGCCAGCAGCTTGGACACCCCGGTGAGGAATTCACCCCTCCACTTT. Protein sequence: CASSLDTPVRNSPLHF.

V is TRBV2 and J is TRBJ1-2; the D is unclear. V lost 8 bases, J lost 6 bases, and 13 bases lay in between. Germline V lookup: CDR1 SNHLY, CDR2 FYNNEI. The CDR3 totals 12 residues. CDR3 amino acids: CASEFLQDGYTF. CDR3 sequence (DNA): TGTGCCAGCGAGTTCTTGCAGGATGGCTACACCTTC.

This rearrangement joins TRBV5-1 to TRBJ2-1; 9 bases are a match to TRBD2. The J segment lost 4 bases and the V segment lost 0 bases, leaving 2 bases of the junction unmatched. The CDR3 sequence is 15 residues long. Per germline, CDR1 SGHRS and CDR2 YFSETQ. CDR3 sequence reads: CASSLGLAAYNEQFF. The CDR3 nucleotides read TGCGCCAGCAGCTTGGGACTAGCGGCGTACAATGAGCAGTTCTTC.

This clone was observed a single time. The rearrangement uses TRBV28 and TRBJ2-7; weak D call: TRBD2 (5 bases). The CDR3 is 15 amino acids. V was trimmed by 7 bases and J by 1 base, leaving 17 bases between them. The germline CDR1 and CDR2 sequences are MDHEN and SYDVKM. CDR3: CASIADPGYSYEQYF. CDR3 coding DNA: TGTGCCAGCATCGCCGACCCGGGATATTCCTACGAGCAGTACTTC.

This rearrangement joins TRBV5-1 to TRBJ1-2; tentative D call: TRBD1 (6 bases). V lost 4 bases to trimming and J lost 8 bases, with 18 bases between them. The CDR3 contains 14 residues. CDR1 and CDR2 (germline): SGHRS, YFSETQ. The CDR3 is CASSTPGDTRGYTF. The DNA of the CDR3 is TGCGCCAGCAGCACTCCAGGGGACACCCGGGGCTACACCTTC. Combining the CDR3 with reference TRBV5-1 and TRBJ1-2 gives the whole variable domain KAGVTQTPRYLIKTRGQQVTLSCSPISGHRSVSWYQQTPGQGLQFLFEYFSETQRNKGNFPGRFSGRQFSNSRSEMNVSTLELGDSALYLCASSTPGDTRGYTFGSGTRLTVV.

The chain uses TRBV7-8 and TRBJ1-2; D is perhaps TRBD1 (5 bases). The V gene's germline CDR1 is SGHVS and CDR2 FQNEAQ. This CDR3 has 15 residues. Between the trimmed V and J ends, which lost 5 bases and 4 bases, there was a span of 17 bases. The CDR3 loop is CASSPPDRQRYGYTF. The CDR3 region has the DNA TGTGCCAGCAGCCCCCCAGACCGACAGCGCTATGGCTACACCTTC.

The CDR3 is CSVDGGPGWYGETQYF. CDR3 coding DNA: TGCAGCGTTGATGGGGGCCCAGGATGGTATGGGGAGACCCAGTACTTC. The chain is built from TRBV29-1 and TRBJ2-5, with D perhaps TRBD1 (6 bases). V was clipped by 3 bases and J by 5 bases, with 22 bases between them. This CDR3 comprises 16 residues. Germline-derived CDR1 and CDR2 are SQVTM and ANQGSEA.

The CDR3, as DNA: TGTGCCAGCTCACCGGTGATCGGGGATGGCTACACCTTC. Translated: CASSPVIGDGYTF. The chain couples TRBV18 to TRBJ1-2; no clear D. V dropped 3 bases and J dropped 6 bases, with 11 bases sitting between them. The CDR3 length is 13 residues. Germline-derived CDR1 and CDR2 are KGHSH and LQKENI.

The CDR3 sequence is CSVRDVDYGYTF. The CDR3 region has the DNA TGCAGCGTGCGGGATGTCGACTATGGCTACACCTTC. This chain uses TRBV29-1 with TRBJ1-2, with D unclear. The CDR3 has 12 amino acids. The ends were cut back, 6 bases at V and 3 bases at J, with 11 bases in the middle. The germline V gene encodes CDR1 SQVTM and CDR2 ANQGSEA.

The chain employs TRBV5-1 and TRBJ2-7; 8 positions match TRBD2. With V trimmed by 0 bases and J by 3 bases, 8 bases remained unmatched. This CDR3 has 16 residues. Germline V CDR1 and CDR2: SGHRS, YFSETQ. The CDR3 loop reads CASSLGGLEGLYEQYF. DNA of the CDR3: TGCGCCAGCAGCTTGGGGGGACTAGAAGGCCTCTACGAGCAGTACTTC. The complete variable domain, with remaining parts taken from reference TRBV5-1 and TRBJ2-7, reads KAGVTQTPRYLIKTRGQQVTLSCSPISGHRSVSWYQQTPGQGLQFLFEYFSETQRNKGNFPGRFSGRQFSNSRSEMNVSTLELGDSALYLCASSLGGLEGLYEQYFGPGTRLTVT.

The chain employs TRBV24-1 and TRBJ2-2; perhaps TRBD2 as D (6 bases). This CDR3 has 17 amino acids. V lost 2 bases and J lost 3, with 15 bases in between. Germline V CDR1 and CDR2: KGHDR, SFDVKD. CDR3 amino acids: CATSDWQGGVDTGELFF. CDR3 bases: TGTGCCACCAGTGATTGGCAGGGCGGGGTCGACACCGGGGAGCTGTTTTTT.

This sequence joins TRBV15 and TRBJ1-5; D is possibly TRBD1 (6 bases). This CDR3 has 13 residues. In germline, CDR1 is LNHNV, CDR2 YYDKDF (reference sequence). Trimming took 5 bases from V and 7 from J, leaving 12 bases between them. The CDR3 reads CATSLEGGQPQHF. The CDR3 bases are TGTGCCACCAGCCTGGAGGGGGGGCAGCCCCAGCATTTT.

In this sample, this clone turned up once. The rearrangement uses TRBV28 and TRBJ2-1; 11 bases agree with TRBD2. The CDR3 covers 16 residues. The germline V gene encodes CDR1 MDHEN and CDR2 SYDVKM. V was clipped by 4 bases and J by 2 bases; unmatched bases: 4. The CDR3 region is CASSSSTSGTYNEQFF. CDR3 nucleotides: TGTGCCAGCAGTTCCTCGACTAGCGGGACCTACAATGAGCAGTTCTTC.

V is TRBV9 and J is TRBJ1-6, with D hard to call. In germline, CDR1 is SGDLS, CDR2 YYNGEE. This CDR3 spans 13 amino acids. Trimming pared 4 bases from V and 10 bases from J, leaving 12 bases between. The CDR3 loop reads CASSSPGNSPLHF. CDR3 in DNA: TGTGCCAGCAGCTCCCCCGGGAACTCACCCCTCCACTTT.

The chain couples TRBV5-6 to TRBJ2-3, with TRBD2 matching over 10 bases. Germline V CDR1 and CDR2: SGHDT, YYEEEE. V dropped 4 bases and J dropped 4; count of bases not matched to a gene: 9. There are 16 residues in the CDR3. The DNA of the CDR3 is TGTGCCAGCAGCGCCGGACTAGCGGCCGGCGCAGATACGCAGTATTTT. Translated: CASSAGLAAGADTQYF.

The rearrangement links TRBV2 to TRBJ1-4, with a tentative D call TRBD1 (6 bases). Between the trimmed V and J ends, which lost 7 bases and 1 base, there was a span of 10 bases. The CDR3 consists of 14 residues. Germline V gene sequence: CDR1 SNHLY, CDR2 FYNNEI. The CDR3 DNA reads TGTGCCAGCATTGGACAGCGAACTAATGAAAAACTGTTTTTT. Residues: CASIGQRTNEKLFF.

This clone came up a few times. The chain recombines TRBV18 with TRBJ1-2, with 9 bases that match TRBD1. CDR1 and CDR2 (germline): KGHSH, LQKENI. CDR3 length equals 17 residues. V lost 5 bases to trimming and J lost 0 bases; unmatched junction nucleotides: 10. The CDR3 loop reads CASSIETGQGANYGYTF. The CDR3 DNA is TGTGCCAGCTCAATAGAGACGGGACAGGGCGCTAACTATGGCTACACCTTC.

V usage is TRBV18 and J usage is TRBJ1-4; D call uncertain. CDR1 and CDR2 from the germline V gene are KGHSH and LQKENI. V was clipped by 3 bases and J by 0 bases, with 8 bases between them. The CDR3 extends over 15 amino acids. The CDR3 DNA reads TGTGCCAGCTCACCGTTCACGGCAACTAATGAAAAACTGTTTTTT. This gives the protein CASSPFTATNEKLFF.

This clone has just one count. The rearrangement links TRBV6-5 to TRBJ1-6; D perhaps matches TRBD1 (5 bases). CDR3 size: 15 residues. Between the trimmed V and J ends, which lost 7 bases and 0 bases, there was a span of 10 bases. The V gene's germline CDR1 is MNHEY and CDR2 SVGAGI. The CDR3 nucleotides are TGTGCCAGCACAGGGCAGAGCTCCTATAATTCACCCCTCCACTTT. It translates to CASTGQSSYNSPLHF.